What follows are 16 T cell receptor beta chains derived from one specimen sequenced in a study of T cells in Graves' hyperthyroidism and ophthalmopathy (dated by TCRdb to 2018 to 2020). The library was prepared using multiplex PCR. The reads were generated on an Illumina HiSeq 2000. TCR beta CDR3 regions were amplified from RNA transcripts. For the first round of RT-PCR on the TCR CDR3, the HTBI primer set was used together with the Qiagen OneStep RT-PCR kit. The public reads were quality trimmed at Q25 with fastp and then assembled into clones with MiXCR by TCRdb, keeping productive beta chains. All rows with the same CDR3 protein become a single entry with the most common DNA and genes. This sample has 300,000 to 450,000 distinct CDR3 sequences in its table, and 18% of those were observed once. The top ten hold 15% to 17% of the sample. The specimen sequenced was blood. These receptors all come from a woman aged 40 to 50 with Graves' ophthalmopathy.

This clonotype was observed many times. The chain employs TRBV12-3 or TRBV12-4 and TRBJ1-1; TRBD1 might be the D (6 bases). Trimming shortened V by 3 bases and J by 12 bases, and 11 bases separated the two germline ends. This CDR3 contains 11 residues. Written as DNA, the CDR3 is TGTGCCAGCAGTTTGGAACAGGGTTCTTTCTTT. Translating it yields CASSLEQGSFF.

This clonotype was recorded many times. The chain combines TRBV5-8 with TRBJ2-7; D perhaps matches TRBD2 (5 bases). Germline values: CDR1 SGHTS, CDR2 YDEGEE. Trimming left V 9 bases short and J 2 bases short, with 21 bases between. The CDR3 totals 15 residues. DNA of the CDR3: TGTGCCACCACACACCGGACTCGAGGACCCTACGAGCAGTACTTC. Protein product: CATTHRTRGPYEQYF.

The genes are TRBV15 and TRBJ1-5; 10 positions match TRBD1. This CDR3 is 16 amino acids long. The germline V gene encodes CDR1 LNHNV and CDR2 YYDKDF (reference sequence). The ends lost 1 base at V and 4 bases at J; junction bases unmatched: 4. As DNA, the CDR3 is TGTGCCACCAGCAGAGGTGGGACAGGGGCGAATCAGCCCCAGCATTTT. Translation: CATSRGGTGANQPQHF.

This clonotype was detected many times. The rearrangement links TRBV7-6 to TRBJ1-5, with D possibly being TRBD1 (5 bases). This CDR3 region has 17 residues. The V gene lost 0 bases and the J gene lost 1 base, with 13 bases spanning the gap. The germline V gene has CDR1 SGHVS and CDR2 FNYEAQ. The CDR3 DNA reads as TGTGCCAGCAGCTTAGCGCCAGGGCGACGGAGCAATCAGCCCCAGCATTTT. It encodes CASSLAPGRRSNQPQHF.

Many counts were recorded for this clonotype. The chain has TRBV28 and TRBJ2-7, with a tentative D call TRBD2 (5 bases). There are 16 residues in the CDR3. The germline CDR1 and CDR2 sequences are MDHEN and SYDVKM. V gave up 2 bases and J gave up 0 bases, with 14 bases separating them. The CDR3 DNA sequence: TGTGCCAGCAGTTTACTAGCCAACCAATTCTCCTACGAGCAGTACTTC. It encodes CASSLLANQFSYEQYF.

The chain is built from TRBV9 and TRBJ1-1; D is unresolved. V was shortened by 3 bases and J by 1 base, with 13 bases between the two germline ends. CDR3 length equals 15 residues. CDR1 SGDLS and CDR2 YYNGEE come from the germline V gene. CDR3 protein: CASSASTGKNTEAFF. The CDR3, as DNA: TGTGCCAGCAGCGCGTCAACCGGGAAGAACACTGAAGCTTTCTTT.

CDR3 sequence reads: CATSPDRAIGEQYF. CDR3 sequence (DNA): TGTGCCACCTCGCCCGACAGGGCCATCGGGGAGCAGTACTTC. This rearrangement joins TRBV28 to TRBJ2-7, with 7 nucleotides matching TRBD1. This CDR3 has 14 amino acids. Trimming took 10 bases from V and 7 from J; bases not matched to a gene: 16. Germline V gene sequence: CDR1 MDHEN, CDR2 SYDVKM.

This clonotype was counted many times. The chain couples TRBV27 to TRBJ2-2, with 7 bases that match TRBD2. Trimming took 7 bases from V and 6 from J; bases not matched to a gene: 11. The germline gives CDR1 MNHEY, CDR2 SMNVEV (reference sequence). The CDR3 loop spans 15 amino acids. The CDR3 nucleotides read TGTGCCAGCAATCCGGTAGCGGGTTTGTCCGGGGAGCTGTTTTTT. This gives the protein CASNPVAGLSGELFF.

A single count supports this clonotype. Being one base from a much bigger clone, this may be a read error. Because it lacks the conserved phenylalanine or tryptophan at the end, this CDR3 is likely a read error. CDR3: CASSPATGSGNTIYV. As DNA, the CDR3 is TGCGCCAGCAGCCCCGCGACAGGCTCTGGAAACACCATATATGTT. The chain has TRBV4-3 and TRBJ1-3; D possibly corresponds to TRBD1 (6 bases). Germline V gives CDR1 LGHNA, CDR2 YSLEER. The V and J ends lost 4 bases and 0 bases respectively, with 10 bases between them. The CDR3 consists of 15 residues.

The gene calls are TRBV2 and TRBJ2-7; D unresolved. The CDR3 consists of 13 residues. V was trimmed by 2 bases and J by 2 bases, leaving 7 bases between them. From germline, CDR1 is SNHLY and CDR2 FYNNEI. CDR3 DNA sequence: TGTGCCAGCAGTGAATGGTCGCCCTACGAGCAGTACTTC. Its protein product is CASSEWSPYEQYF.

The genes are TRBV4-1 and TRBJ2-7; D is ambiguous. V was pared by 0 bases and J by 1 base, with 10 bases between. CDR3 length: 15 amino acids. Germline values: CDR1 MGHRA, CDR2 YSYEKL. In DNA form, the CDR3 reads TGCGCCAGCAGCCAAGAATCCAGCAGGTCCTACGAGCAGTACTTC. Translation gives CASSQESSRSYEQYF.

Many counts were recorded for this clonotype. V is TRBV12-3 or TRBV12-4 and J is TRBJ1-1; D call uncertain. The V and J ends lost 7 bases and 1 base respectively, with 10 bases between them. The CDR3 totals 13 residues. DNA for the CDR3: TGTGCCAGCACCGTATCACCGAACACTGAAGCTTTCTTT. Its protein is CASTVSPNTEAFF.

The V call is TRBV2, the J call TRBJ2-7, with 9 bases fitting TRBD1. The length of the CDR3 is 14 residues. The germline gives CDR1 SNHLY, CDR2 FYNNEI. Losses at the gene ends were 6 bases for V and 2 bases for J; bases not matched to a gene: 5. The CDR3 spells CASRDGTGPYEQYF. The CDR3 DNA sequence: TGTGCCAGCAGGGATGGGACAGGGCCCTACGAGCAGTACTTC.

This clonotype appeared many times. The chain employs TRBV6-2 or TRBV6-3 and TRBJ2-7, with 7 bases identical to TRBD1. Per the germline V gene, CDR1 is MNHEY and CDR2 is SVGEGT. This CDR3 region has 15 residues. Unmatched junction bases numbered 7, after V lost 5 bases and J lost 0 bases. In nucleotides, the CDR3 is TGTGCCAGCAGTACCCCCAGGACAGGCTCCTACGAGCAGTACTTC. Translation gives CASSTPRTGSYEQYF.

The J gene is TRBJ1-5, the V gene TRBV27; the D is unclear. Between the trimmed V and J ends, which lost 6 bases and 3 bases, there was a span of 9 bases. This CDR3 is 13 amino acids long. Germline CDR1 reads MNHEY; CDR2 reads SMNVEV (reference sequence). CDR3: CASRALNNQPQHF. CDR3 coding DNA: TGTGCCAGCAGGGCCTTGAACAATCAGCCCCAGCATTTT.

In this sample, this clonotype turned up many times. The chain recombines TRBV20-1 with TRBJ2-5; D call uncertain. From germline, CDR1 is DFQATT and CDR2 SNEGSKA (reference sequence). V was clipped by 6 bases and J by 2 bases, with 19 bases between them. The CDR3 sequence is 15 residues long. The CDR3 DNA reads TGCAGTGCCCTCGTCCTGGCAGGAAAACAAGAGACCCAGTACTTC. It codes for CSALVLAGKQETQYF.